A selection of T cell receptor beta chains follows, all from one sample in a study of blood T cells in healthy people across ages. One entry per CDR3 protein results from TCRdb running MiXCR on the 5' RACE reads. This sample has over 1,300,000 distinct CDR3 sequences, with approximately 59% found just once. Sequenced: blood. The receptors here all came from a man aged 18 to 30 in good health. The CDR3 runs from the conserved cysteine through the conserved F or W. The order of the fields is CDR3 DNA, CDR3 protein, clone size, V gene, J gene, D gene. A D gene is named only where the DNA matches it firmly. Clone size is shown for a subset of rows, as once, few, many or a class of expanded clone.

CDR3 DNA: TGTGCCAGCAGTGACCGACCGTCCCCCCAGAACTCTGGGGCCAACGTCCTGACTTTC
CDR3 protein: CASSDRPSPQNSGANVLTF
clone size: few
V gene: TRBV2
J gene: TRBJ2-6
D gene: NA

CDR3 DNA: TGTGCCAGCAGCCTTCGACTCGTAGACCAAGAGACCCAGTACTTC
CDR3 protein: CASSLRLVDQETQYF
clone size: NA
V gene: TRBV7-9
J gene: TRBJ2-5
D gene: NA

CDR3 DNA: TGTGTCACCAGCAGAGCGGACGGTCCAAGCTCCTACGAGCAGTACTTC
CDR3 protein: CVTSRADGPSSYEQYF
clone size: NA
V gene: TRBV15
J gene: TRBJ2-7
D gene: NA

CDR3 DNA: TGCAGTGCCAAGGGCGGGCGGGATAGTTACGAGCAGTACTTC
CDR3 protein: CSAKGGRDSYEQYF
clone size: NA
V gene: TRBV20-1
J gene: TRBJ2-7
D gene: NA

CDR3 DNA: TGCGCCAGCAGCCAAGATCTTCGGGGGGACTACGAGACCCAGTACTTC
CDR3 protein: CASSQDLRGDYETQYF
clone size: NA
V gene: TRBV4-1
J gene: TRBJ2-5
D gene: TRBD2

CDR3 DNA: TGCAGCGTTGCGTTGACAGTTGTGGCTGAAGCTTTCTTT
CDR3 protein: CSVALTVVAEAFF
clone size: NA
V gene: TRBV29-1
J gene: TRBJ1-1
D gene: NA

CDR3 DNA: TGTGCCAGCAGCTCCAGAACCCACCCTGGGGCCAACGTCCTGACTTTC
CDR3 protein: CASSSRTHPGANVLTF
clone size: NA
V gene: TRBV7-2
J gene: TRBJ2-6
D gene: NA

CDR3 DNA: TGTGCCAGCAGCCAAGTGACTATCGGCGAGGAATTCTACAATGAGCAGTTCTTC
CDR3 protein: CASSQVTIGEEFYNEQFF
clone size: few
V gene: TRBV4-2
J gene: TRBJ2-1
D gene: NA

CDR3 DNA: TGTGCCATCAGCCGACAGGATGTATGGAATGAGCAGTTCTTC
CDR3 protein: CAISRQDVWNEQFF
clone size: NA
V gene: TRBV10-3
J gene: TRBJ2-1
D gene: NA

CDR3 DNA: TGCAGCGTACAGGGGAATAGCAATCAGCCCCAGCATTTT
CDR3 protein: CSVQGNSNQPQHF
clone size: few
V gene: TRBV29-1
J gene: TRBJ1-5
D gene: TRBD1

CDR3 DNA: TGTGCCAGCAGCTTAGGGGCGGCCCGCTCCGGTGGCTACACCTTC
CDR3 protein: CASSLGAARSGGYTF
clone size: NA
V gene: TRBV7-6
J gene: TRBJ1-2
D gene: NA

CDR3 DNA: TGTGCCAGCAGCTTCAAGACAGGGGAAACAGATACGCAGTATTTT
CDR3 protein: CASSFKTGETDTQYF
clone size: NA
V gene: TRBV7-2
J gene: TRBJ2-3
D gene: TRBD1

CDR3 DNA: TGTGCCAGTGCTAGCGGAGGCTCCTACGAGCAGTACTTC
CDR3 protein: CASASGGSYEQYF
clone size: NA
V gene: TRBV10-3
J gene: TRBJ2-7
D gene: TRBD2

CDR3 DNA: TGCGCCAGCAGCCAAGATAACAGGCCTGTGGGGGAAAAACTGTTTTTT
CDR3 protein: CASSQDNRPVGEKLFF
clone size: NA
V gene: TRBV4-3
J gene: TRBJ1-4
D gene: NA

CDR3 DNA: TGTGCCAGCAGCGGGGGGTTCCCCTATGGCTACACCTTC
CDR3 protein: CASSGGFPYGYTF
clone size: NA
V gene: TRBV9
J gene: TRBJ1-2
D gene: NA

CDR3 DNA: TGTGCCCTAATTTCGTTGAGCGGAGGGTACACCGGGGAGCTGTTTTTT
CDR3 protein: CALISLSGGYTGELFF
clone size: NA
V gene: TRBV7-9
J gene: TRBJ2-2
D gene: NA

CDR3 DNA: TGTGCCAGCAGCTTAGTTAGCGACGTTAATGAAAAACTGTTTTTT
CDR3 protein: CASSLVSDVNEKLFF
clone size: once
V gene: TRBV7-2
J gene: TRBJ1-4
D gene: NA

CDR3 DNA: TGTGCCAGCAGCGTAAGAGGACAGAACTTAGACTTTCTAAACTATGGCTACACCTTC
CDR3 protein: CASSVRGQNLDFLNYGYTF
clone size: NA
V gene: TRBV9
J gene: TRBJ1-2
D gene: NA

CDR3 DNA: TGTGCATCCGGTTTGATGACGGCGGGAGATACGCAGTATTTT
CDR3 protein: CASGLMTAGDTQYF
clone size: NA
V gene: TRBV12-5
J gene: TRBJ2-3
D gene: NA

CDR3 DNA: TGTGCCAGCACGCCCGATGGAGATACGCAGTATTTT
CDR3 protein: CASTPDGDTQYF
clone size: NA
V gene: TRBV2
J gene: TRBJ2-3
D gene: NA

CDR3 DNA: TGTGCCAGCAGCCTAAGGGACACCTCCTATGGCTACACCTTC
CDR3 protein: CASSLRDTSYGYTF
clone size: NA
V gene: TRBV9
J gene: TRBJ1-2
D gene: NA

CDR3 DNA: TGTGCTAGTGGCCAGGGACAGGGTATCACAGATACGCAGTATTTT
CDR3 protein: CASGQGQGITDTQYF
clone size: NA
V gene: TRBV12-5
J gene: TRBJ2-3
D gene: TRBD1

CDR3 DNA: TGCAGTGCTAGAGATCCGGCTAGCGGGTACAATGAGCAGTTCTTC
CDR3 protein: CSARDPASGYNEQFF
clone size: NA
V gene: TRBV20-1
J gene: TRBJ2-1
D gene: TRBD2

CDR3 DNA: TGCAGCGTTGCCCCGCGACAGGCCCACTACGAGCAGTACTTC
CDR3 protein: CSVAPRQAHYEQYF
clone size: few
V gene: TRBV29-1
J gene: TRBJ2-7
D gene: NA

CDR3 DNA: TGCAGTGCTAGACAGACAGCCGCCTACGAGCAGTACTTC
CDR3 protein: CSARQTAAYEQYF
clone size: NA
V gene: TRBV20-1
J gene: TRBJ2-7
D gene: NA

CDR3 DNA: TGTGCCAGCAGCCCCGAAGGTTTGGGGGCCGGTAACTATGGCTACACCTTC
CDR3 protein: CASSPEGLGAGNYGYTF
clone size: NA
V gene: TRBV4-2
J gene: TRBJ1-2
D gene: NA

CDR3 DNA: TGTGCCAGCAGCTTTTCAGAAGTAGGAGATCAGCCCCAGCATTTT
CDR3 protein: CASSFSEVGDQPQHF
clone size: NA
V gene: TRBV7-8
J gene: TRBJ1-5
D gene: NA

CDR3 DNA: TGTGCCATCAGTGAGCCGGCGGACAGGCTTAGCTCTGGGGCCAACGTCCTGACTTTC
CDR3 protein: CAISEPADRLSSGANVLTF
clone size: few
V gene: TRBV10-3
J gene: TRBJ2-6
D gene: TRBD1

CDR3 DNA: TGTGCCAGCAGCTCGTGGTTGGTTCAAGAGACCCAGTACTTC
CDR3 protein: CASSSWLVQETQYF
clone size: few
V gene: TRBV13
J gene: TRBJ2-5
D gene: NA

CDR3 DNA: TGCGCCAGCAGCCAAACTCGGACATCCTACGAGCAGTACTTC
CDR3 protein: CASSQTRTSYEQYF
clone size: NA
V gene: TRBV4-3
J gene: TRBJ2-7
D gene: NA

CDR3 DNA: TGCGCCAGCAGCCAAGAACCATCCCCGTACCAAGAGACCCAGTACTTC
CDR3 protein: CASSQEPSPYQETQYF
clone size: NA
V gene: TRBV4-1
J gene: TRBJ2-5
D gene: NA

CDR3 DNA: TGCGCCAGCAGCACCTACGGGGGGACTGAAGCTTTCTTT
CDR3 protein: CASSTYGGTEAFF
clone size: NA
V gene: TRBV4-1
J gene: TRBJ1-1
D gene: NA

CDR3 DNA: TGTGCCAGTAGCCACCTACGACTAGCGACTAGCACAGATACGCAGTATTTT
CDR3 protein: CASSHLRLATSTDTQYF
clone size: NA
V gene: TRBV3-1
J gene: TRBJ2-3
D gene: TRBD2

CDR3 DNA: TGCAGTGCTCCCGACAGGGCCAGGGCCGGGGAGCTGTTTTTT
CDR3 protein: CSAPDRARAGELFF
clone size: NA
V gene: TRBV20-1
J gene: TRBJ2-2
D gene: TRBD1

CDR3 DNA: TGTGCCAGCAGCCAAGGGGGGTCGGATGGAGAGACCCAGTACTTC
CDR3 protein: CASSQGGSDGETQYF
clone size: NA
V gene: TRBV3-1
J gene: TRBJ2-5
D gene: NA

CDR3 DNA: TGTGCCAGCAGTGGCGACAGGGGGAAGCAGTACTTC
CDR3 protein: CASSGDRGKQYF
clone size: NA
V gene: TRBV6-1
J gene: TRBJ2-7
D gene: TRBD1

CDR3 DNA: TGTGCCAGCAGAACAGGGAGGTACTCACCCCTCCACTTT
CDR3 protein: CASRTGRYSPLHF
clone size: NA
V gene: TRBV6-5
J gene: TRBJ1-6
D gene: NA

CDR3 DNA: TGTGCCAGCAGTGGCGCGGCGGGACAGAGCCTTAACTATGGCTACACCTTC
CDR3 protein: CASSGAAGQSLNYGYTF
clone size: NA
V gene: TRBV2
J gene: TRBJ1-2
D gene: TRBD1

CDR3 DNA: TGCGCCAGCAGCCACCTGACAGGCTCTAGCACAGATACGCAGTATTTT
CDR3 protein: CASSHLTGSSTDTQYF
clone size: NA
V gene: TRBV4-1
J gene: TRBJ2-3
D gene: NA

CDR3 DNA: TGTGCCAGCAGTGAACTGGAGCGGGAGAAGGATACGCAGTATTTT
CDR3 protein: CASSELEREKDTQYF
clone size: many
V gene: TRBV25-1
J gene: TRBJ2-3
D gene: TRBD2

CDR3 DNA: TGTGCCAGCAGCCCAGAGCCGGGACGCGGCTACAATGAGCAGTTCTTC
CDR3 protein: CASSPEPGRGYNEQFF
clone size: NA
V gene: TRBV3-1
J gene: TRBJ2-1
D gene: NA

CDR3 DNA: TGCAGCGTTGCCCGCCAGGGGGCAAGTACGCAGTATTTT
CDR3 protein: CSVARQGASTQYF
clone size: few
V gene: TRBV29-1
J gene: TRBJ2-3
D gene: TRBD1

CDR3 DNA: TGTGCCAGCATCCGGGCCGGGGATTACACAGATACGCAGTATTTT
CDR3 protein: CASIRAGDYTDTQYF
clone size: NA
V gene: TRBV6-1
J gene: TRBJ2-3
D gene: NA

CDR3 DNA: TGCAGCGTTGAAGGGGAGCCTCTGGCGTACGAGCAGTACTTC
CDR3 protein: CSVEGEPLAYEQYF
clone size: few
V gene: TRBV29-1
J gene: TRBJ2-7
D gene: NA

CDR3 DNA: TGTGCCAGCTGCCGGGCGGAAGGACTCACAGATACGCAGTATTTT
CDR3 protein: CASCRAEGLTDTQYF
clone size: NA
V gene: TRBV7-2
J gene: TRBJ2-3
D gene: NA

CDR3 DNA: TGTGCCAGCGTGGAGGGGCTCCTTGGAAACACCATATATTTT
CDR3 protein: CASVEGLLGNTIYF
clone size: once
V gene: TRBV6-1
J gene: TRBJ1-3
D gene: NA

CDR3 DNA: TGTGCCAGCAGGACGGGACTCCGGAGGGCTAGCGGGAGGGCCACCCAAGAGACCCAGTACTTC
CDR3 protein: CASRTGLRRASGRATQETQYF
clone size: NA
V gene: TRBV6-1
J gene: TRBJ2-5
D gene: TRBD2

CDR3 DNA: TGTGCCAGCAGTTACTCGATACCGACGGCTAACTATGGCTACACCTTC
CDR3 protein: CASSYSIPTANYGYTF
clone size: few
V gene: TRBV6-5
J gene: TRBJ1-2
D gene: NA